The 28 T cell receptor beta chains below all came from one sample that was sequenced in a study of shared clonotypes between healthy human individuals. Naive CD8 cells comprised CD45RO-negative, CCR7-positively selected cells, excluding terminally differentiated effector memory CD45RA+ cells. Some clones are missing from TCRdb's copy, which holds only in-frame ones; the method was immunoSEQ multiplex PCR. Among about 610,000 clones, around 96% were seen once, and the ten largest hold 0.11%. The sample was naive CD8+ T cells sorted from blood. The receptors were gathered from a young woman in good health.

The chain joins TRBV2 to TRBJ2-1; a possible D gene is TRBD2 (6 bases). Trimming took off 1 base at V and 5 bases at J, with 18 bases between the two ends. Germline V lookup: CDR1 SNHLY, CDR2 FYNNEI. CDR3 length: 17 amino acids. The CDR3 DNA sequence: TGTGCCAGCAGTGAAGGCCGGGGGATAGCGGATAACAATGAGCAGTTCTTC. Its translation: CASSEGRGIADNNEQFF.

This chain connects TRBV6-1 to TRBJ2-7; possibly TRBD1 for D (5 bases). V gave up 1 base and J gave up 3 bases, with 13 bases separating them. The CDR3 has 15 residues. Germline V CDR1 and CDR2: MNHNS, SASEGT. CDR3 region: CASSEGKIQDYEQYF. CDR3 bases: TGTGCCAGCAGTGAAGGCAAGATACAGGACTACGAGCAGTACTTC.

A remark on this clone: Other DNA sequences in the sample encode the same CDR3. CDR3 coding DNA: TGTGCCAGCAGTTTAAGTGGAGGAGAGACCCAGTACTTC. It translates to CASSLSGGETQYF. The chain has TRBV27 and TRBJ2-5; possibly TRBD2 for D (5 bases). V shed 2 bases and J shed 4 bases, with 8 bases lying between them. Per germline, CDR1 MNHEY and CDR2 SMNVEV (reference sequence). The CDR3 totals 13 residues.

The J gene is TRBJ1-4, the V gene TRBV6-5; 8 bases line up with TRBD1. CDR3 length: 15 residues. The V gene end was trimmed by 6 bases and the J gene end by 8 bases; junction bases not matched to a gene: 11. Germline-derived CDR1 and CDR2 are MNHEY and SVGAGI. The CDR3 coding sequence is TGTGCCAGCAGCCCCGCCGGGACAGGTGGCGAAAAACTGTTTTTT. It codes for CASSPAGTGGEKLFF.

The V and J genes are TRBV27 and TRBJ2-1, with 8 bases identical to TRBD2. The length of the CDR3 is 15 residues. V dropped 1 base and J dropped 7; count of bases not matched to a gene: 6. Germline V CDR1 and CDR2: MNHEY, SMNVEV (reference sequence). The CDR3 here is CASSLYSGIANEQFF. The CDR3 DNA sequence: TGTGCCAGCAGTTTATATAGCGGGATTGCGAATGAGCAGTTCTTC.

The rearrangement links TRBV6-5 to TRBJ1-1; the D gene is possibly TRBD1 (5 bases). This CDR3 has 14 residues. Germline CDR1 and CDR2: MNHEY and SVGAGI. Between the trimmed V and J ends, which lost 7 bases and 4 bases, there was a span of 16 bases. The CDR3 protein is CASNPRGLGTEAFF. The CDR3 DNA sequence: TGTGCCAGCAACCCTAGGGGCTTGGGCACTGAAGCTTTCTTT.

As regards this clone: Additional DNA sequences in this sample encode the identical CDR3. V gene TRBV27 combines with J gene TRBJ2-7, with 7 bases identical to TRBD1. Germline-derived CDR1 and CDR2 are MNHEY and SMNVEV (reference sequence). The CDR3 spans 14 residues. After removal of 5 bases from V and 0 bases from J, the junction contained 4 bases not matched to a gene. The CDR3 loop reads CASSTGTASYEQYF. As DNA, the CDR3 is TGTGCCAGCAGTACCGGGACAGCCTCCTACGAGCAGTACTTC.

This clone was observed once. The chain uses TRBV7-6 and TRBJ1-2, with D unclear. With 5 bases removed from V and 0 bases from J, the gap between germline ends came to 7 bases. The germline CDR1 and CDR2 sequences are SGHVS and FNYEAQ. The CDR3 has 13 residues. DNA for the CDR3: TGTGCCAGCAGCCTGGGCCCTAACTATGGCTACACCTTC. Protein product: CASSLGPNYGYTF.

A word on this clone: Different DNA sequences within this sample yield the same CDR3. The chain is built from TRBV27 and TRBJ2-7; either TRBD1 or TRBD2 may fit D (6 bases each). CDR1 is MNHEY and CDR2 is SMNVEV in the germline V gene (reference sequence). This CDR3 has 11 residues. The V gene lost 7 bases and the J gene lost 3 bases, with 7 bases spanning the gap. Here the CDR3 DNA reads TGTGCCAGCAAGGGGGGCTACGAGCAGTACTTC. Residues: CASKGGYEQYF.

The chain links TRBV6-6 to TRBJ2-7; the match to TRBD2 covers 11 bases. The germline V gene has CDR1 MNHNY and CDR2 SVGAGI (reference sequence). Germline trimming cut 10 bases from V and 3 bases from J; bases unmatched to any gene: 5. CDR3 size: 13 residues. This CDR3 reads CATSGTSGYEQYF. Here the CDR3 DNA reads TGTGCCACCTCCGGGACTAGCGGCTACGAGCAGTACTTC.

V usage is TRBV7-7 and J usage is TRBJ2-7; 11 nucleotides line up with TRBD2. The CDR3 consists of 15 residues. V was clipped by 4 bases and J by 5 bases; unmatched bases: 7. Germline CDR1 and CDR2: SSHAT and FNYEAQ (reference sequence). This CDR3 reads CASSYELAGVDEQYF. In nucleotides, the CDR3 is TGTGCCAGCAGCTACGAACTAGCGGGAGTGGACGAGCAGTACTTC.

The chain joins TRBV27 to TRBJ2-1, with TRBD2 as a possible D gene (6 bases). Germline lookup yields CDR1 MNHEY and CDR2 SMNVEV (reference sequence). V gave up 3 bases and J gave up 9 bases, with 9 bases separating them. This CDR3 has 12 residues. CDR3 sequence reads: CASSFPGLEQFF. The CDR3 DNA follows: TGTGCCAGCAGTTTCCCGGGACTTGAGCAGTTCTTC.

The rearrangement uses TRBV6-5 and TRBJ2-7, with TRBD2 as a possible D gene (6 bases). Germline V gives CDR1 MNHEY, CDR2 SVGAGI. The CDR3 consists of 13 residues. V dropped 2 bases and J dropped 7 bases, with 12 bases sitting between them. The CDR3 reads CASSYRDRGEQYF. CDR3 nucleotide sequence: TGTGCCAGCAGTTACCGGGATCGGGGGGAGCAGTACTTC.

The CDR3 region has the DNA TGTGCCAGCAGCCAACCCACAGATACGCAGTATTTT. Translation: CASSQPTDTQYF. The chain has TRBV14 and TRBJ2-3; unclear D gene. CDR1 SGHDN and CDR2 FVKESK come from the germline V gene. The CDR3 consists of 12 residues. The V end lost 2 bases, the J end lost 2 bases, and 2 bases lay between the germline ends.

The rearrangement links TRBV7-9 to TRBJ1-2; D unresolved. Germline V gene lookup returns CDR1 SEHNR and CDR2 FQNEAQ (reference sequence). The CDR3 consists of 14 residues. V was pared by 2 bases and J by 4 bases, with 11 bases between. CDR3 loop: CASSLIGYPYGYTF. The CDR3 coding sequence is TGTGCCAGCAGCTTAATAGGGTATCCCTATGGCTACACCTTC.

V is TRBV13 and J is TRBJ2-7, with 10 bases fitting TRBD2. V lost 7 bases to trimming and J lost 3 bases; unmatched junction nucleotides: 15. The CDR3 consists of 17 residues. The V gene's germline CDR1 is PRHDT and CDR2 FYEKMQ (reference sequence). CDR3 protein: CASTMGLAGVSRYEQYF. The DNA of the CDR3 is TGTGCCAGCACGATGGGGCTAGCGGGAGTCTCTCGCTACGAGCAGTACTTC.

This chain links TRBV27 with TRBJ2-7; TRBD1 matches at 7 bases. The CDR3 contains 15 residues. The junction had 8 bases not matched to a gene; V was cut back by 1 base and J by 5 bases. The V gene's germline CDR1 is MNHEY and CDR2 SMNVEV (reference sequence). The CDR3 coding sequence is TGTGCCAGCAGTTTATTAGGGGGCGCGTTTCACGAGCAGTACTTC. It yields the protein CASSLLGGAFHEQYF.

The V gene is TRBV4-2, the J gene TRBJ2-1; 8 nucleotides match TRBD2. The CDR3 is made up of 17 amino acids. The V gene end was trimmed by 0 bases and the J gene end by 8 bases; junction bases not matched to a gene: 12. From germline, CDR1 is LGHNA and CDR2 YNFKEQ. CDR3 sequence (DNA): TGTGCCAGCAGCCAAGATTATACGGGAGGGAGTTGGGATGAGCAGTTCTTC. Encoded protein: CASSQDYTGGSWDEQFF.

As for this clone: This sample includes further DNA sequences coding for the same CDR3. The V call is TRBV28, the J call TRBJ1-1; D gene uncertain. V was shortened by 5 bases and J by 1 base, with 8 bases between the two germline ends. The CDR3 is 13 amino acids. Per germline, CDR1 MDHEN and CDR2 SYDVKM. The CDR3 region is CASSLLQNTEAFF. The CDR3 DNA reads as TGTGCCAGCAGTCTACTACAGAACACTGAAGCTTTCTTT.

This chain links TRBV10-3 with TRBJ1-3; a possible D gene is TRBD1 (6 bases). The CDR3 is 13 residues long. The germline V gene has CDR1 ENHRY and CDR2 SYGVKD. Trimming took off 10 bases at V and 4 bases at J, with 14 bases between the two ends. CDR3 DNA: TGTGCCAGCGTACAGGGCCTGGGAAACACCATATATTTT. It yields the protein CASVQGLGNTIYF.

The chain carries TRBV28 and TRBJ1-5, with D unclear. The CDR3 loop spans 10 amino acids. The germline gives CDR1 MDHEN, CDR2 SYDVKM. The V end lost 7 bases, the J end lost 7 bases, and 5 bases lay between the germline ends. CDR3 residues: CASNAQPQHF. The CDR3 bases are TGTGCCAGCAACGCCCAGCCCCAGCATTTT.

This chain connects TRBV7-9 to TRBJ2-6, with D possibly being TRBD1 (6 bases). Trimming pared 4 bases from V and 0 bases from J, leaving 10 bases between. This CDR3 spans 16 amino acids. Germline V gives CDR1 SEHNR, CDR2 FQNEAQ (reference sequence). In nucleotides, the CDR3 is TGTGCCAGCAGCTCCACAGGGAACTCTGGGGCCAACGTCCTGACTTTC. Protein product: CASSSTGNSGANVLTF. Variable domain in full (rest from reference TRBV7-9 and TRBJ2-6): DTGVSQNPRHKITKRGQNVTFRCDPISEHNRLYWYRQTLGQGPEFLTYFQNEAQLEKSRLLSDRFSAERPKGSFSTLEIQRTEQGDSAMYLCASSSTGNSGANVLTFGAGSRLTVL.

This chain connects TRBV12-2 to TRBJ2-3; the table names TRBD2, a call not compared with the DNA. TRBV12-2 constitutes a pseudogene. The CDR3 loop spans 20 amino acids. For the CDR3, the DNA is TGTGCAAGTCGCTTAGTGGAACAGGGACTAGCGGGAGACTGGCCAGATACGCAGTATTTT. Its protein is CASRLVEQGLAGDWPDTQYF.

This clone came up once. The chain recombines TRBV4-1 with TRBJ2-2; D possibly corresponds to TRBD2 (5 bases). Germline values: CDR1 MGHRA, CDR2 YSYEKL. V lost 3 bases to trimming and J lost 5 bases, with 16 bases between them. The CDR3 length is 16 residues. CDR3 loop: CASSHPLVVRTGELFF. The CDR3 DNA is TGCGCCAGCAGCCACCCACTAGTGGTGAGGACCGGGGAGCTGTTTTTT.

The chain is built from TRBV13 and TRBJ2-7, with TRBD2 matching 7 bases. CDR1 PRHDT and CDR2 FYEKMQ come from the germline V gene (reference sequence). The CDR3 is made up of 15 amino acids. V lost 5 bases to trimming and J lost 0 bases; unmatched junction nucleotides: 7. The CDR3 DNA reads TGTGCCAGCAGCCTCTGGATAGCGGGCTCCTACGAGCAGTACTTC. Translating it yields CASSLWIAGSYEQYF.

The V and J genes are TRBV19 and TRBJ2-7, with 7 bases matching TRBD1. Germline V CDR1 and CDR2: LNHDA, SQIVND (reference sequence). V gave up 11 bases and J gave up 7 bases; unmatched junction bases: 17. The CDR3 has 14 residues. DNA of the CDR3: TGTGCCTCCTCCGCAGGAGAGGGGGCAAGGGAGCAGTACTTC. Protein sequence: CASSAGEGAREQYF.

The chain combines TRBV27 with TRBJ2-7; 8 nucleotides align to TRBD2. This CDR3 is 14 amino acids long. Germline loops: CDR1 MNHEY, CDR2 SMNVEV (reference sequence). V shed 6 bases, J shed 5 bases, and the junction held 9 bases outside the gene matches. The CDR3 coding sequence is TGTGCCAGCAGCTCGGGACTAGGGATAAACGAGCAGTACTTC. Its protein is CASSSGLGINEQYF.

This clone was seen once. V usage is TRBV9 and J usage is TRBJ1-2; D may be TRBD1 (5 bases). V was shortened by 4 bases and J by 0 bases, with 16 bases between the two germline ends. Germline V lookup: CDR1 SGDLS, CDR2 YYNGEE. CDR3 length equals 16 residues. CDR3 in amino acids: CASSMGLPAANYGYTF. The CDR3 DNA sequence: TGTGCCAGCAGCATGGGGCTACCCGCGGCTAACTATGGCTACACCTTC.